A single sample gave rise to the 2 T cell receptor beta chains below, sequenced in a study of blood T cell repertoires in COVID-19. TCRdb's copy holds only in-frame clones and misses some; the assay was immunoSEQ multiplex PCR. Of approximately 100,000 clones in the sample, about 85% are singletons; the top ten hold over 10%. Sequenced sample: peripheral blood. These receptors came from a human donor in a cohort sampled during active COVID-19.

The chain links TRBV10-3 to TRBJ2-7, with TRBD2 identical over 8 bases. Germline trimming cut 0 bases from V and 2 bases from J; bases unmatched to any gene: 6. Germline V gives CDR1 ENHRY, CDR2 SYGVKD. This CDR3 has 16 amino acids. In nucleotides, the CDR3 is TGTGCCATCAGTGAGTCGAGAACCGGGGGGGCCTACGAGCAGTACTTC. This codes for CAISESRTGGAYEQYF.

The CDR3 DNA reads as TGTGCCAGCAGCTTAGGTGGGAGTAGCGGTTCCTACGAGCAGTACTTC. Translated, it gives CASSLGGSSGSYEQYF. This chain connects TRBV13 to TRBJ2-7, with D perhaps TRBD2 (6 bases). Germline CDR1 PRHDT, CDR2 FYEKMQ (reference sequence). The CDR3 is 16 amino acids. V lost 0 bases and J 1 base, leaving 13 bases between the germline ends.